The T cell receptor beta chain under discussion was sequenced for a study of cytomegalovirus exposure and HLA in healthy donors (dated by TCRdb to the late 2010s). With respect to the entire study: In an earlier analysis of several hundred of the donors, 276 Gb of sequence data and 90 million to 120 million unique TCR beta sequences from 150 million to 200 million T cells were reported. Several DR-DQ haplotypes were handled as single units for association and clustering because linkage in the cohort was strong. In a later analysis, previously published TCR beta repertoires from several hundred donors were re-analyzed and high-resolution HLA genotyping was added so that TCR occurrence patterns could be studied. On average, around 240,000 unique TCR beta nucleotide sequences were sequenced per donor among 398 genotyped donors of the cohort, with 15% to 20% of those sequences being non-productive. Alongside the repertoire data, information on donor age, sex, ethnicity and CMV serostatus was compiled. In addition to the first cohort of roughly 670 subjects, a separate validation cohort of around 110 different subjects was used. Rather than using new phenotypic data, the later analysis identified candidate immune exposures from TCR beta sequences and from how often those sequences occurred across donors. Every discovery cohort repertoire had been produced on one sequencing platform. An earlier analysis of some 500 of the donors applied high-throughput TCR beta sequencing to assess whether each TCR beta V gene segment acted as functional or pseudogenic. Roughly 320 gigabases of sequencing data and roughly 81 million unique TCR sequences made up an early release that covered approximately 620 HLA-typed donors. The number of typed donors differed by locus: roughly 620-630 for A, B, C, DRB1 and DQB1; 500 to 550 for DQA1; approximately 610 for DPA1; and about 470 for DPB1. A later genetic analysis took genome-wide SNP genotypes for 398 of the 666 donors and used that subset as a discovery cohort. The study aimed to test whether cataloging public T cell receptors could reveal signatures of past pathogen exposure. The study combined high-throughput TCR immunosequencing, statistical association of individual TCRs with disease status, and machine learning to predict cytomegalovirus infection status. Using immunosequencing, the study profiled T cell repertoires from 500 to 800 subjects and related those repertoires to cytomegalovirus serostatus. HLA typing included class I and class II loci at four-digit resolution. Among the roughly 370 genotyped donors, approximately 76% belonged to the genetic ancestry cluster associated with self-reported Caucasian donors.

Paper-wide results and their limitations: In vitro tests confirmed that a few of the cytomegalovirus-associated TCR beta chains recognize cytomegalovirus antigens. The authors suggested that the approach could potentially be generalized to other disease states and immunological phenotypes. Compared with equally common non-associated chains, HLA-associated TCR beta chains in a later analysis were more clonally expanded and had lower generation probabilities. While some public TCRs were present in many individuals, most TCR sequences turned up only very rarely across donors. The study gave a list of over 150 TCR beta chains associated with cytomegalovirus. For the cohort, immune exposure information was limited to CMV serostatus. Strong co-occurrence of HLA alleles, especially DR and DQ, made assigning TCR associations to individual alleles difficult. A later analysis associated 15,000 to 20,000 TCR beta sequences with specific HLA alleles at a false discovery rate of 0.05. In a later analysis, TCR association rates were found to vary across HLA loci, with the most associated TCRs seen for DRB1 alleles and the fewest for HLA-C alleles. The earlier analysis of a few hundred of the donors excluded some 15 rarely observed V segments, including chromosome 9 orphons, because counts were too low. Sequencing depth was assumed to be roughly uniform across donors in the presence/absence analyses, though that assumption may not hold. A later genetic analysis associated a missense DCLRE1C variant with V-gene and J-gene trimming of TCR beta chains, and an independent cohort replicated the association. The classifier was reported to diagnose cytomegalovirus status with high specificity and sensitivity in both the original cohort and the validation cohort. Broadly in line with IMGT annotations, most TCR beta V segments showed up in productive rearrangements about 90% or about 30% of the time in an earlier analysis of around 600 of the donors. Because some donors lacked HLA typing at each locus, the association tests relied only on the typed subset. According to a later genetic analysis, donors in an Asian-associated ancestry cluster had fewer N-insertions in productive TCRs than the approximately 670-donor mean. The cohort was sequenced for TCR beta chains only, and without alpha or paired-chain data the features that could be detected were limited. A later analysis found that most CMV-associated TCR beta chains appeared HLA-restricted, with HLA associations seemingly driven largely by CMV exposure. A further reported finding was that TCR beta sequences accurately predicted the HLA-A and HLA-B alleles for most subjects in the first cohort. Because the 87-base-pair reads could not distinguish some IMGT-functional V segments, including TRBV6-2 and TRBV6-3, those segments were excluded. A group of highly shared sequence variants was considered likely to be a technical artifact of the sequencing pipeline. Linkage disequilibrium might explain the correlated functional status among segregating V segments, but an unknown experimental factor could not be ruled out. In a later analysis, several top co-occurrence clusters were reported to appear linked to parvovirus B19, influenza, CMV and Epstein-Barr virus.

Libraries came from the immunoSEQ multiplex PCR assay. For the multiplex PCR, a mixture combining 60 forward primers for TCR Vbeta segments and 13 reverse primers for TCR Jbeta segments was used. A multiplex PCR assay on genomic DNA amplified the CDR3 region of rearranged TCR beta genes. The amplified TCR beta libraries were sequenced on the Illumina HiSeq System as 87-base-pair reads. As for how the authors treated the data: A later analysis counted approximately 84 million unique TCR beta chains across the 666 repertoires, and roughly 11 million of these chains were shared by at least two donors. Raw reads were error-corrected and collapsed into unique sequences with a nearest-neighbor algorithm that merged closely related sequences to remove PCR and sequencing errors. To assign V, D and J gene segments, CDR3 sequences were aligned to IMGT reference sequences. For a sequence to be retained, a match of at least six nucleotides was required to both a V gene segment and a J gene segment. Rearrangements were classified as productive when the CDR3 lacked stop codons and remained in frame with V and J, and all other rearrangements were classified as non-productive. CDR3 was defined according to IMGT convention as the region running from the second conserved V-encoded cysteine to the conserved J-encoded phenylalanine. The earlier analysis of about 610 of the donors excluded any sequence lacking an unambiguous match to a single V gene segment. In an earlier analysis of about 590 of the donors, a V segment was called functional when productive rearrangements were above 56.7%, and segregating when the standard deviation between donors exceeded 5%. A statistical classification framework was built for diagnosing cytomegalovirus status from the catalog of TCR beta chain sequences. A later analysis assigned V and J genes by comparing TCR nucleotide sequences with IMGT/GENE-DB human TR gene sequences. Using the TCRdist pipeline, a later analysis assigned CDR3 sequences along with most-parsimonious VDJ recombination scenarios. In a later analysis, each TCR beta chain was defined by its CDR3 amino acid sequence together with its V-gene family, and reads without a unique V-gene family were excluded. In a later analysis, several hundred highly shared, low-generation-probability nucleotide sequences were removed to address suspected cross-contamination and a sequencing artifact. A later analysis calculated a clonal expansion index for each public chain from normalized within-repertoire ranks of inferred template counts. In a later analysis, generation probabilities were computed using a VDJ recombination model fitted to out-of-frame rearrangements, and the results were checked against IGoR. Hypergeometric tests were used in a later analysis to score TCR-TCR, TCR-HLA and TCR-CMV co-occurrence, with a repertoire-size bias correction applied to the TCR pairs. A later analysis estimated false discovery rates by permuting HLA or CMV assignments 20 times. In a later analysis, co-occurring TCRs were grouped with DBSCAN, and TCRdist sequence similarity was added when clustering was performed within HLA-allele-positive subsets. For co-occurrence clustering, repertoires with fewer than 30,000 or more than 120,000 public chains were excluded, along with five repertoires with anomalous nucleotide sharing. As stored in TCRdb, this immuneACCESS dataset retains in-frame rearrangements with V and J assigned. A fraction of the clones does not appear; measured against another copy, unresolved V genes explain less than half of the discrepancy, and the remainder lacks a known reason. Clonal size and the V and J genes are those of that table, whereas D and trimming came from the DNA. The sample table holds 150,000 to 170,000 clones, of which 74% were seen once. 2.1% of the sample is taken by the ten largest.

V is shortened by 2 bases, J by 6 bases, and the region joining them spans 15 bases. Spanning cysteine to phenylalanine, the CDR3 consists of 15 amino acids. The kept DNA is CDR3 alone, 45 bases in frame from the first base. CDR1 is given as SGHRS and CDR2 as YFSETQ, both from the germline V gene. A remark on this clone: Its specific antigen is unknown. No base qualities exist here, and no much larger clone lies one base off it.

The cohort was made up of under 800 healthy bone marrow donors. All cohort members were sampled while nominally healthy, although unrecorded immune exposures were likely present. The donor tested CMV seronegative, placing the donor among the 350 or so seronegative members of the cohort. A peripheral blood sample was provided by each donor, and peripheral blood mononuclear cells were used for TCR beta sequencing. Genomic DNA was extracted from the blood cell samples with the Qiagen DNeasy Blood Extraction Kit. Here the chain combines TRBV5-1 and TRBJ2-1; no D gene can be assigned with confidence. The clonotype comes from a young man in good health and CMV-seronegative. Sequencing used PBMCs. The DNA is as follows: TGCGCCAGCAGCTTTAGACAACACACCGTCAATGAGCAGTTCTTC. Translated, it reads CASSFRQHTVNEQFF.